This TCR beta chain was recovered during a study of sequential checkpoint blockade in melanoma. V lost 0 bases and J lost 1, with 11 bases in between. Per the germline V gene, CDR1 is MNHGY and CDR2 is SAAAGT. This CDR3 contains 16 residues. This clone came up a few times. As to treatment: randomized to nivolumab then ipilimumab (arm A) or the reverse (arm B). Some clones are missing from TCRdb's copy, which holds only in-frame ones; the method was immunoSEQ multiplex PCR. The table records about 19,000 clones, about 26% of them present only once. The J gene is TRBJ2-3, the V gene TRBV6-8, with D uncertain. This TCR came from a human donor with melanoma. This sample comprised tumor tissue (inferred from file names), obtained from a patient given nivolumab and ipilimumab in sequence. The CDR3 DNA follows: TGTGCCAGCAGTTACTCGAAAGCCCTGGGCACAGATACGCAGTATTTT. Its protein product is CASSYSKALGTDTQYF.